One sample yielded the 14 T cell receptor beta chains listed below, sequenced in a study of radiotherapy plus CTLA-4 blockade in lung cancer. Sequenced by immunoSEQ multiplex PCR; TCRdb stores in-frame clones only, minus some. The sample lists around 100,000 clones, 81% occurring once. Sequences were derived from peripheral blood, sampled from a patient treated with radiotherapy plus ipilimumab. These receptors came from a human donor with non-small cell lung cancer that progressed on radiotherapy plus ipilimumab. Some clones in this sample may be carry-over from other donors' samples.

The chain carries TRBV2 and TRBJ1-5, with TRBD1 identical over 8 bases. Germline CDR1 reads SNHLY; CDR2 reads FYNNEI. This CDR3 contains 15 residues. Trimming took 7 bases from V and 0 from J; bases not matched to a gene: 5. CDR3 region: CASTWDRYSNQPQHF. The CDR3 DNA follows: TGTGCCAGCACTTGGGACAGGTATAGCAATCAGCCCCAGCATTTT.

The chain uses TRBV4-3 and TRBJ2-2; TRBD1 agrees at 8 bases. The CDR3 contains 13 residues. With 4 bases clipped from V and 6 bases from J, the junction kept 1 base outside the gene matches. Germline CDR1 is LGHNA and CDR2 is YSLEER. The chain's CDR3 is CASSRQGSGELFF. CDR3 DNA: TGCGCCAGCAGCCGACAGGGGTCCGGGGAGCTGTTTTTT.

Comment on this clone: An end of the junction differs from the germline gene, which may be a read error. The sample has other DNA sequences that encode this CDR3 too. The genes are TRBV5-4 and TRBJ2-3; possibly TRBD1 for D (7 bases). Germline-derived CDR1 and CDR2 are SGHNT and YYREEE (reference sequence). This CDR3 is built from 16 residues. CDR3 sequence reads: CASSGLAGGSTDTQYF. For the CDR3, the DNA is TGCGCCAGCAGCGGGCTAGCAGGGGGAAGCACAGATACGCAGTATTTT. The full variable domain, its missing parts supplied by reference TRBV5-4 and TRBJ2-3, is ETGVTQSPTHLIKTRGQQVTLRCSSQSGHNTVSWYQQALGQGPQFIFQYYREEENGRGNFPPRFSGLQFPNYSSELNVNALELDDSALYLCASSGLAGGSTDTQYFGPGTRLTVL.

The V call is TRBV5-6, the J call TRBJ1-1, with TRBD1 matching over 9 bases. In germline, CDR1 is SGHDT, CDR2 YYEEEE. This CDR3 has 15 amino acids. Trimming cost V 4 bases and J 2 bases; bases outside gene matches: 6. In nucleotides, the CDR3 is TGTGCCAGCAGCCTCCCGGGACAGGGTAACACTGAAGCTTTCTTT. This codes for CASSLPGQGNTEAFF.

V is TRBV4-2 and J is TRBJ2-7; 8 nucleotides align to TRBD1. Germline CDR1 and CDR2: LGHNA and YNFKEQ. The CDR3 is 16 amino acids. J was trimmed by 1 base and V by 0 bases; bases with no gene match: 5. The CDR3 protein is CASSQELRTGSYEQYF. The DNA for the CDR3 is TGTGCCAGCAGCCAAGAGCTAAGGACAGGGTCCTACGAGCAGTACTTC.

The chain joins TRBV4-3 to TRBJ1-3, with unresolved D. The CDR3 totals 14 residues. The V gene's germline CDR1 is LGHNA and CDR2 YSLEER. Deletions cut 2 bases from V and 2 bases from J, with 7 bases between. The DNA for the CDR3 is TGCGCCAGCAGCCAATCCATAACTGGAAACACCATATATTTT. As protein: CASSQSITGNTIYF.

The V gene is TRBV7-2, the J gene TRBJ2-7; 10 nucleotides align to TRBD2. After removal of 4 bases from V and 2 bases from J, the junction contained 5 bases not matched to a gene. CDR3 length equals 15 residues. Per germline, CDR1 SGHTA and CDR2 FQGNSA. CDR3 nucleotides: TGTGCCAGCAGCTCCGTAGCGGGGGGAACCTACGAGCAGTACTTC. It encodes CASSSVAGGTYEQYF. Full variable domain (remainder filled in from reference TRBV7-2 and TRBJ2-7): GAGVSQSPSNKVTEKGKDVELRCDPISGHTALYWYRQSLGQGLEFLIYFQGNSAPDKSGLPSDRFSAERTGGSVSTLTIQRTQQEDSAVYLCASSSVAGGTYEQYFGPGTRLTVT.

This clone has only one observation. This rearrangement joins TRBV19 to TRBJ1-4, with TRBD1 identical over 7 bases. The CDR3 sequence is 14 residues long. V shed 5 bases and J 2 bases; nucleotides not matched to a gene: 2. Germline V gives CDR1 LNHDA, CDR2 SQIVND (reference sequence). The CDR3: CASSPTGTNEKLFF. The CDR3 nucleotides are TGTGCCAGTAGTCCGACAGGGACTAATGAAAAACTGTTTTTT.

The V call is TRBV6-5, the J call TRBJ1-5; perhaps TRBD1 as D (6 bases). This CDR3 comprises 14 residues. V was cut by 6 bases and J by 7 bases, with 16 bases left in between. Germline CDR1 reads MNHEY; CDR2 reads SVGAGI. In nucleotides, the CDR3 is TGTGCCAGCAGCCGTACAGGGTTCGGACAGCCCCAGCATTTT. It codes for CASSRTGFGQPQHF.

This chain uses TRBV7-8 with TRBJ1-2; a possible D gene is TRBD1 (5 bases). In germline, CDR1 is SGHVS, CDR2 FQNEAQ. This CDR3 has 18 residues. V gave up 1 base and J gave up 4 bases, with 22 bases separating them. CDR3 amino acids: CASSLVGAQHGTLYGYTF. DNA for the CDR3: TGTGCCAGCAGCTTAGTCGGGGCGCAACACGGGACCCTCTATGGCTACACCTTC.

The V call is TRBV10-3, the J call TRBJ2-7; 11 bases align to TRBD1. CDR1 is ENHRY and CDR2 is SYGVKD in the germline V gene. The CDR3 contains 17 residues. Unmatched junction bases numbered 17, after V lost 6 bases and J lost 7 bases. In nucleotides, the CDR3 is TGTGCCATCAGCCCGGCGATACAAGGACAGGGGGCGCCTGAGCAGTACTTC. It yields the protein CAISPAIQGQGAPEQYF.

The chain joins TRBV28 to TRBJ1-2; D gene unclear. Germline V gene sequence: CDR1 MDHEN, CDR2 SYDVKM. V lost 3 bases, J lost 4 bases, and 12 bases lay in between. The CDR3 loop spans 14 amino acids. The CDR3 loop reads CASSFSRSFYGYTF. DNA of the CDR3: TGTGCCAGCAGTTTTAGTAGAAGTTTCTATGGCTACACCTTC.

The chain recombines TRBV6-6 with TRBJ2-2; D is ambiguous. Trimming shortened V by 7 bases and J by 0 bases, and 9 bases separated the two germline ends. The germline gives CDR1 MNHNY, CDR2 SVGAGI (reference sequence). This CDR3 is 14 amino acids long. CDR3 amino acids: CASNGPPNTGELFF. In DNA, the CDR3 is TGTGCCAGCAACGGACCACCGAACACCGGGGAGCTGTTTTTT.

This chain uses TRBV5-1 with TRBJ1-5; the D is unclear. Germline CDR1 is SGHRS and CDR2 is YFSETQ. V lost 0 bases, J lost 11 bases, and 12 bases lay in between. The CDR3 has 13 residues. The CDR3, as DNA: TGCGCCAGCAGCTTGGATGATAGCCAGTCCCAGCATTTT. It encodes CASSLDDSQSQHF.